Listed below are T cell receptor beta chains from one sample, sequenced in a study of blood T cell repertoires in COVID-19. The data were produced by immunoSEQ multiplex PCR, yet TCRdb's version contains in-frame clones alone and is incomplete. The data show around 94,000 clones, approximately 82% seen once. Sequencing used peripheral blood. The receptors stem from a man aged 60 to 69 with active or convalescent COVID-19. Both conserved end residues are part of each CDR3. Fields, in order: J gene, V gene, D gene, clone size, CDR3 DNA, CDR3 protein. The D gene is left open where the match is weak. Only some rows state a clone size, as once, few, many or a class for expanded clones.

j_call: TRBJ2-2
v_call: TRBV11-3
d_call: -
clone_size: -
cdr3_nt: TGTGCCAGCAGCTTTAGCGTTATCCTCACCGGGGAGCTGTTTTTT
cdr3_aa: CASSFSVILTGELFF

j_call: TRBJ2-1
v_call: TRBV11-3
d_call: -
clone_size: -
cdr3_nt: TGTGCCAGCAGCCCCCCGTCCGGGGTTGAGCAGTTCTTC
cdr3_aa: CASSPPSGVEQFF

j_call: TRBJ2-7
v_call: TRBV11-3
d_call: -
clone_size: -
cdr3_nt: TGTGCCAGCAGCCCCCCGGGGGTTAGGGATGGCGAGCAGTACTTC
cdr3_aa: CASSPPGVRDGEQYF

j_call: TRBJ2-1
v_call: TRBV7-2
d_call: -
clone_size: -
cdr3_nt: TGTGCCAGCAGCTTACCCGAAGGCGGGTACAATGAGCAGTTCTTC
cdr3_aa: CASSLPEGGYNEQFF

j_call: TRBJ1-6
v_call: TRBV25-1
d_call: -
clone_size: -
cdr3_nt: TGTGCCAGCAGGACAGAGCTAAATTCACCCCTCCACTTT
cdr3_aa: CASRTELNSPLHF

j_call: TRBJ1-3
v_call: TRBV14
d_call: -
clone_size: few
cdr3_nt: TGTGCCAGCAGCCAAGGCGTCTCCCGGGACATCTCTGGAAACACCATATATTTT
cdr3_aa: CASSQGVSRDISGNTIYF

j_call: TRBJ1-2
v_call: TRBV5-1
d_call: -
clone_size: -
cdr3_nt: TGCGCCAGCAACCCGGGGGAGAACTATGGCTACACCTTC
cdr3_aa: CASNPGENYGYTF

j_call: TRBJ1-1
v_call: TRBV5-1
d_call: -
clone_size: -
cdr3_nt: TGCGCCAGCAGTTTGGAGAGTCTCGAGACTGAAGCTTTCTTT
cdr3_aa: CASSLESLETEAFF

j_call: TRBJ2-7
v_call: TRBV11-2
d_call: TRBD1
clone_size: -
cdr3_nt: TGTGCCAGCAGCTTAGCACAGGGGTGGGGTGGGCAGTACTTC
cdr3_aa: CASSLAQGWGGQYF

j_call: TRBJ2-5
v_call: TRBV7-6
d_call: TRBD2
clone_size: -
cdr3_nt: TGTGCCAGCAGCGTGGGGACTAGCGGGATAAGGGAGACCCAGTACTTC
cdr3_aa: CASSVGTSGIRETQYF

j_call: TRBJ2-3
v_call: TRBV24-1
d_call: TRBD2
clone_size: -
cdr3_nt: TGTGCCACCAGGGCTGGGACTACACTCACAGATACGCAGTATTTT
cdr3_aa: CATRAGTTLTDTQYF

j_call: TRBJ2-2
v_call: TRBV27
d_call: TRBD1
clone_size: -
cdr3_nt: TGTGCCAGCCTGGGACAGGGCGACACCGGGGAGCTGTTTTTT
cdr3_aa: CASLGQGDTGELFF

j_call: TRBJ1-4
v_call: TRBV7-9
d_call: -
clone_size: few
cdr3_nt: TGTGCCAGCAGCTTAGTTGGGGCGCAGGGAAAACTGTTTTTT
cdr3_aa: CASSLVGAQGKLFF

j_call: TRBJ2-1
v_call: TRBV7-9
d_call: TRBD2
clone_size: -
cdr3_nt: TGTGCCAGCAGCTTAGCGTTAGCGGGGTACAATGAGCAGTTCTTC
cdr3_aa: CASSLALAGYNEQFF

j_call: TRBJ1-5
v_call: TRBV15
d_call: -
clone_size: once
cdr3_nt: TGTGCCACCAGCAGAGATCCCCCAGCGTATAGCAATCAGCCCCAGCATTTT
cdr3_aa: CATSRDPPAYSNQPQHF

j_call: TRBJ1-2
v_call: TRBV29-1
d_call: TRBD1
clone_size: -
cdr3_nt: TGCAGTGTTGGTGGACAGGGCCAGGATGGCTACACCTTC
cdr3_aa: CSVGGQGQDGYTF

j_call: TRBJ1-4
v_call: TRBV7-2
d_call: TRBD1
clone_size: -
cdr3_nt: TGTGCCAGCAGTCCTTGGACAGGGTTTGAAAAACTGTTTTTT
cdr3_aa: CASSPWTGFEKLFF

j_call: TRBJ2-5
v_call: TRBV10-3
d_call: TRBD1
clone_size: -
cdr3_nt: TGTGCCATCAGTGCCGTTGGACAGGGCGGAGAGACCCAGTACTTC
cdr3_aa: CAISAVGQGGETQYF

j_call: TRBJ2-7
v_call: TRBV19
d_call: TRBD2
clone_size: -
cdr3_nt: TGTGCCAGTAGTACCCAGCGGGATTTCTACGAGCAGTACTTC
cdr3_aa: CASSTQRDFYEQYF

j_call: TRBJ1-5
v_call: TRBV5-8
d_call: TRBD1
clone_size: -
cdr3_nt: TGTGCCAGCAGCTTGCACAGGGGGGTGAATAGCAATCAGCCCCAGCATTTT
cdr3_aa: CASSLHRGVNSNQPQHF

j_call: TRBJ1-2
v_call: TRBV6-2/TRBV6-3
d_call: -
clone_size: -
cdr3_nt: TGTGCCAGCAGTTACGGGCAGGTTAATTGGCATGGCTACACCTTC
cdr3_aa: CASSYGQVNWHGYTF

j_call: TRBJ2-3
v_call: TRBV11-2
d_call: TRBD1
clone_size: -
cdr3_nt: TGTGCCAGCAGTCGACAGGGGGCGTTCTACCAAGATACGCAGTATTTT
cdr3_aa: CASSRQGAFYQDTQYF

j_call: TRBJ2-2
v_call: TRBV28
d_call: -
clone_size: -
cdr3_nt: TGTGCCAGCAGCCTGAATGGGGGCCGGGAGCTGTTTTTT
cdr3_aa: CASSLNGGRELFF

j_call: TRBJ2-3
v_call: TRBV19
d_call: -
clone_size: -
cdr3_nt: TGTGCCAGTAGTATAATAGGCAGGACAGATACGCAGTATTTT
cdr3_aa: CASSIIGRTDTQYF

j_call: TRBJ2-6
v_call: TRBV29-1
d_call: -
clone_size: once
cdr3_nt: TGCAGCGTTGAGGTACAGAACTCTGGGGCCAACGTCCTGACTTTC
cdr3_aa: CSVEVQNSGANVLTF

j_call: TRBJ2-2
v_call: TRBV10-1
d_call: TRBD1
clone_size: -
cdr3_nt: TGCGCCAGCAGTGATACAGGGGGCACCGGGGAGCTGTTTTTT
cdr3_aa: CASSDTGGTGELFF

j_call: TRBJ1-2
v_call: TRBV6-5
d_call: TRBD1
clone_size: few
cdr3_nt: TGTGCCAGCACCAGGGGGCGGTTAAACTATGGCTACACCTTC
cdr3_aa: CASTRGRLNYGYTF

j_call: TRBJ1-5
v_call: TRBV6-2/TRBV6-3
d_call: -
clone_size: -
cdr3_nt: TGTGCCAGCAGCCCCAGTAACAATCAGCCCCAGCATTTT
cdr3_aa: CASSPSNNQPQHF

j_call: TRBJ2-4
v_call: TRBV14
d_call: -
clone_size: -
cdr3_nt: TGTGCCAGCAGCCATGGGCGGGGGCTAGCCAAAAACATTCAGTACTTC
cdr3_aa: CASSHGRGLAKNIQYF

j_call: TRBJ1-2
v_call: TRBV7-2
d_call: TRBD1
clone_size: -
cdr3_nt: TGTGCCAGCCCTAGAACTCGGACAGGGAACTATGGCTACACCTTC
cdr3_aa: CASPRTRTGNYGYTF

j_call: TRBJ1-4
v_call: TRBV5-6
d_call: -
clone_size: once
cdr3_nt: TGTGCCAGCAGCCTGACAGAGTCCAATGAAAAACTGTTTTTT
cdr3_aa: CASSLTESNEKLFF

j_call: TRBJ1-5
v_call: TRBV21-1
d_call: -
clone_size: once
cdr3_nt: TGTGCCAGCCTCCAGCCGGACGGAGGTGGTATTGTAAGCAATCAGCCCCAGCATTTT
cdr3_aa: CASLQPDGGGIVSNQPQHF

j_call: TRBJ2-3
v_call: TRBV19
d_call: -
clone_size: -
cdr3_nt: TGTGCCAGTACACCCGGAGAGGTATTCGGGGATACGCAGTATTTT
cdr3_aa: CASTPGEVFGDTQYF

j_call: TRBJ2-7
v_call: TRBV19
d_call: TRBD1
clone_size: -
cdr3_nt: TGTGCCAGTAGATCTCCCGGGACAGCCTCCTACGAGCAGTACTTC
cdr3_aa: CASRSPGTASYEQYF

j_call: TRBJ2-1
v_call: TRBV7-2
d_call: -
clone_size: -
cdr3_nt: TGTGCCAGCAGCTTAGGAAGCCAACCCTCCTACAATGAGCAGTTCTTC
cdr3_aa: CASSLGSQPSYNEQFF

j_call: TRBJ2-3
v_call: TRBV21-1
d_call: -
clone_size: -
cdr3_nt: TGTGCCAGCAGCAAATCGTCTAGCGGGAGTGATTGGGATACGCAGTATTTT
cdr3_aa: CASSKSSSGSDWDTQYF

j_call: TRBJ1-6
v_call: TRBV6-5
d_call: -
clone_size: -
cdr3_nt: TGTGCCAGCAGCAGCGTTGGGGGTGGGGGCTCACCCCTCCACTTT
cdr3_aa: CASSSVGGGGSPLHF

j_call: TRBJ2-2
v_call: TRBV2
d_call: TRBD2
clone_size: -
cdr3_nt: TGTGCCAGCACCCAAGCGGGAGGGCCGGCCGGGGAGCTGTTTTTT
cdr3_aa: CASTQAGGPAGELFF

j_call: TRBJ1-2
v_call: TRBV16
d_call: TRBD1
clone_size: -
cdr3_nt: TGTGCCAGCAGCCCAGAGGACAGGGTTCGATGGTATGGCTACACCTTC
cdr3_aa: CASSPEDRVRWYGYTF

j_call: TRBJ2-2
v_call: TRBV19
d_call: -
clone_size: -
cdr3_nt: TGTGCCAGTAGTACTTCCGGGACGAACACCGGGGAGCTGTTTTTT
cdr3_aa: CASSTSGTNTGELFF

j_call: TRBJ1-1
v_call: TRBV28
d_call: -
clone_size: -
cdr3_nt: TGTGCCAGCAGAAAAGAGGGACTCATGAACACTGAAGCTTTCTTT
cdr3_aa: CASRKEGLMNTEAFF

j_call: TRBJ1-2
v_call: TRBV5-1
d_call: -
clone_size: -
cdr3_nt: TGCGCCAGCAGCTTCGCAGGGATCGCCCATGGCTACACCTTC
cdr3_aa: CASSFAGIAHGYTF

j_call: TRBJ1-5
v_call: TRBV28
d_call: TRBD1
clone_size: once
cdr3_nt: TGTGCCAGCAGCAAACAGGGGGCAAGTCAGCCCCAGCATTTT
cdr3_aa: CASSKQGASQPQHF

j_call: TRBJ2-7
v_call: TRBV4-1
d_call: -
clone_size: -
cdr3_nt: TGCGCCAGCAGCCACGACCAGGGGTCTTCCTACGAGCAGTACTTC
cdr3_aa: CASSHDQGSSYEQYF

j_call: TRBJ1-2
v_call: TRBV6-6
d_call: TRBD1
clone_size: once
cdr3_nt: TGTGCCAGCAGCGCCGGGACAGTCAACTATGGCTACACCTTC
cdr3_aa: CASSAGTVNYGYTF

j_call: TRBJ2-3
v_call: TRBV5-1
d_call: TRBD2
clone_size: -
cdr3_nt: TGCGCCAGCAGCGGGACTAGCTCTAGCACAGATACGCAGTATTTT
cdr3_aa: CASSGTSSSTDTQYF

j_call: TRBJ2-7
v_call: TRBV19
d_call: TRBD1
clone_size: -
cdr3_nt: TGTGCCAGTAGTATGGACAGGGGGCGGGACGAGCAGTACTTC
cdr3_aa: CASSMDRGRDEQYF

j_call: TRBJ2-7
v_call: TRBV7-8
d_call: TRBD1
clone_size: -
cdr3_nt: TGTGCCAGCAGCCTCCGGGACAGGGCCTACGAGCAGTACTTC
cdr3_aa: CASSLRDRAYEQYF

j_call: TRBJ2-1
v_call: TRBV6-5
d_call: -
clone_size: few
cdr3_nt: TGTGCCAGACAGGCGATACACTCCTACAATGAGCAGTTCTTC
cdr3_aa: CARQAIHSYNEQFF

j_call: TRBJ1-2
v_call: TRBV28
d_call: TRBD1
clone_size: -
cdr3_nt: TGTGCCAGCAGTTTCCGCCCACAGACAGGGGCCTATGGCTACACCTTC
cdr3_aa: CASSFRPQTGAYGYTF